The subject of this entry is one T cell receptor beta chain. This clone was seen only once. Its antigen remains undetermined. Base qualities are not at hand, and no much larger clone is one base apart. This record belongs to a study of cytotoxic CD8 clonotypes in ibrutinib-treated CLL (dated by TCRdb to the early 2020s). At the level of the whole study: In this cohort, about 16 patients were treatment-naive and under 13 were relapsed/refractory, while about 18 had unmutated IGHV. Responses were partial in roughly 24 patients and complete in 2; after median 68 months follow-up, around 15 stayed in remission and about twelve progressed. Response samples were obtained after a median of approximately twelve months of treatment, with a range of roughly 6 to 40 months. An average of around 250,000 productive templates and around 100,000 productive rearrangements was obtained per sample. Longitudinal samples were obtainable from about 30% of the 86 participants in the trial. Cryopreserved peripheral blood mononuclear cells were obtained before treatment, at response, and at either sustained remission or disease progression. Patients were still on ibrutinib when every remission and progressive disease sample was collected.

Each clonotype received, on average, around 10x coverage in deep resolution sequencing performed on a MiSeq, where the target depth lay between 1 in 1 million and 1 in 200,000 T cells. The immunoSEQ hsTCRB Kit was used to generate TCR beta libraries. The authors' pipeline ran thus. The data were analyzed with ImmunoSEQ Analyzer and ImmunoSEQ Data Assistant, and V, D and J gene assignments followed IMGT definitions. Clonality, which ranges from 0 to 1, was calculated by subtracting the normalized Shannon entropy of productive rearrangement frequencies from one. Only overrepresented clonotypes making up at least 0.05% of each patient's repertoire were included in the public clonotype analysis. Thirteen age-matched healthy donor repertoires from immuneACCESS served as clonality controls. This immuneACCESS table, as held by TCRdb, lists in-frame sequences with V and J called but not all clones. Of the missing ones, under half trace to an unresolved V gene in checked studies; the others have no known cause. V and J calls and clone size follow that table, whereas D and trimming were derived from the DNA. Here the sample has more than 200,000 clones; roughly three quarters occur a single time. Together, the top ten hold roughly 10% of the sample.

According to the study, the label for this sample's time point signals: about eleven months on ibrutinib. For TCR beta library preparation, approximately 2.2 micrograms of genomic DNA were isolated from cryopreserved PBMCs. Longitudinal blood samples from CLL patients on ibrutinib monotherapy were analyzed using high-throughput TCR beta sequencing. Patients were enrolled in a phase 2 open-label single-center ibrutinib monotherapy trial. On the study overall, not on this receptor specifically: Baseline clonality exceeded that of age-matched healthy donors and correlated strongly with circulating CD8+ T-cell counts. Sampling times were not matched between patients in sustained remission and patients whose disease was progressing, and lymph node repertoires were not examined. At ibrutinib response clonality went up, during sustained remission it held steady, and at progression it dropped back toward baseline. Public clonotypes were rare and either shrank or stayed stable during treatment, and the rise in clonality at ibrutinib response reflected expansion of private clonotypes.

This receptor was identified in a human donor with chronic lymphocytic leukemia. This material consisted of PBMCs, taken after 12 months of ibrutinib treatment.

The DNA sequence is as follows: TGTGCCAGCAGTTTAGTAGTCCGAGGTGAAGCTTTCTTT. Its product reads: CASSLVVRGEAFF. Rearrangement joined TRBV28 to TRBJ1-1; the D gene cannot be resolved reliably. Looking up the germline V gene yields CDR1 MDHEN and CDR2 SYDVKM. V loses 2 bases of germline sequence and J loses 7 bases, and the interval between the two ends is 11 bases. From its cysteine to its phenylalanine, the CDR3 spans 13 amino acids. Only CDR3 DNA remains: 39 bases, in frame from the first base.